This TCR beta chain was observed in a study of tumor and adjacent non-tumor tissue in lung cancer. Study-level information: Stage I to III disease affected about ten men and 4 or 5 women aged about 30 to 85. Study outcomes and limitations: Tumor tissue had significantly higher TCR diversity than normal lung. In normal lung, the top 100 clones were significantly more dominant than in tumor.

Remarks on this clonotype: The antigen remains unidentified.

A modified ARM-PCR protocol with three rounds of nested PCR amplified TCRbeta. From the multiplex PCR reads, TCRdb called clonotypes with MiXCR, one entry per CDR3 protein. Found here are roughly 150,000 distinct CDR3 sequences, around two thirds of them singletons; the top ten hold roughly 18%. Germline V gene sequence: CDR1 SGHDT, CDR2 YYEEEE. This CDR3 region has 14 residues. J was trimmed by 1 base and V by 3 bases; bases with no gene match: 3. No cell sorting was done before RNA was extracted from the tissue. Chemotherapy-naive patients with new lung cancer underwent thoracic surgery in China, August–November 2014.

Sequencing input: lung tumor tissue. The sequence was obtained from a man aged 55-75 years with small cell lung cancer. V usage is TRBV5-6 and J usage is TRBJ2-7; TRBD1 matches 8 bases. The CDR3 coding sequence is TGTGCCAGCAGCTCGACAGGGGAATCCTACGAGCAGTACTTC. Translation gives CASSSTGESYEQYF.